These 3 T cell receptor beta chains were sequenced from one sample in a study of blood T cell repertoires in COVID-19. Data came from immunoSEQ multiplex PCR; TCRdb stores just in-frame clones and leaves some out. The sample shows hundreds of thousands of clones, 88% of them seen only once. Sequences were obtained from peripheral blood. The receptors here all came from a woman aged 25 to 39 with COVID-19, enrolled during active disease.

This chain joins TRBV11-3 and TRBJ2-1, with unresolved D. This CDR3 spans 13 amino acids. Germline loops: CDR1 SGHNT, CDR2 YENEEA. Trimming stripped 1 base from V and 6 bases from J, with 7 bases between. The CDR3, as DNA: TGTGCCAGCAGCTTAGGGCCTTTCAATGAGCAGTTCTTC. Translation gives CASSLGPFNEQFF.

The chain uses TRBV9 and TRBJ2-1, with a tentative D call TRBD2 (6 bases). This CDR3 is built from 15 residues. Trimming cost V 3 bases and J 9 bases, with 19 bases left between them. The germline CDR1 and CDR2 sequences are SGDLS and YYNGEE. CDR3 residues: CASSARDSGVAEQFF. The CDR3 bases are TGTGCCAGCAGCGCCCGGGACTCCGGCGTCGCTGAGCAGTTCTTC.

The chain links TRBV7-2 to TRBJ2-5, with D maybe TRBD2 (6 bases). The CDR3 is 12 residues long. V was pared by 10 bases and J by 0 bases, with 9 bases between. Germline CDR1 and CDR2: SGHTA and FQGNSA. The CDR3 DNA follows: TGTGCCACCGGGGAGGACCAAGAGACCCAGTACTTC. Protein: CATGEDQETQYF.